Each of the 10 T cell receptor beta chains below was sequenced from the same sample in a study of blood T cell repertoires in COVID-19. Here immunoSEQ multiplex PCR was the method, and the copy in TCRdb shows in-frame clones only, minus some. The table includes 180,000 or so clones, around 79% detected once. Sequencing input: PBMCs or T cells enriched from blood (not recorded which). These receptor sequences come from a man aged 50-60 years who had recovered from COVID-19.

The chain employs TRBV15 and TRBJ1-4; D perhaps matches TRBD1 (5 bases). Germline-derived CDR1 and CDR2 are LNHNV and YYDKDF (reference sequence). Trimming removed 4 bases from V and 4 bases from J, with 10 bases in between. This CDR3 is 14 amino acids long. In DNA form, the CDR3 reads TGTGCCACCAGCACCGCAGGGAATAATGAAAAACTGTTTTTT. Amino acids: CATSTAGNNEKLFF.

V usage is TRBV5-1 and J usage is TRBJ1-5, with TRBD1 as a possible D gene (5 bases). Germline V gene data show CDR1 as SGHRS and CDR2 as YFSETQ. With 4 bases removed from V and 0 bases from J, the gap between germline ends came to 11 bases. The CDR3 loop spans 15 amino acids. This chain's CDR3 is CASSPGDHSNQPQHF. CDR3 in DNA: TGCGCCAGCAGCCCGGGGGATCATAGCAATCAGCCCCAGCATTTT.

The rearrangement uses TRBV5-1 and TRBJ2-7; D is perhaps TRBD1 (6 bases). This CDR3 is built from 13 residues. The V gene's germline CDR1 is SGHRS and CDR2 YFSETQ. The V and J ends lost 4 bases and 2 bases respectively, with 10 bases between them. CDR3 in amino acids: CASSTGHTYEQYF. Written as DNA, the CDR3 is TGCGCCAGCAGCACGGGACACACCTACGAGCAGTACTTC.

This clone was observed a few times. This chain uses TRBV6-4 with TRBJ1-5; D is unclear. The CDR3 sequence is 14 residues long. V lost 6 bases to trimming and J lost 5 bases, with 14 bases between them. In germline, CDR1 is MRHNA, CDR2 SNTAGT. The CDR3 DNA reads as TGTGCCAGCAGCCGGGAACTCCAGGATCAGCCCCAGCATTTT. Its protein is CASSRELQDQPQHF.

This clone has just a few counts. The gene calls are TRBV2 and TRBJ1-2; D gene ambiguous. Trimming shortened V by 3 bases and J by 7 bases, and 6 bases separated the two germline ends. The germline gives CDR1 SNHLY, CDR2 FYNNEI. This CDR3 is 11 amino acids long. CDR3 in amino acids: CASSEGSGYTF. DNA for the CDR3: TGTGCCAGCAGTGAGGGCTCTGGCTACACCTTC.

The rearrangement links TRBV27 to TRBJ1-4; D is perhaps TRBD1 (5 bases). Trimming stripped 4 bases from V and 6 bases from J, with 18 bases between. This CDR3 comprises 16 residues. Germline V CDR1 and CDR2: MNHEY, SMNVEV (reference sequence). CDR3 loop: CASSSRGGDLDEKLFF. For the CDR3, the DNA is TGTGCCAGCAGTTCACGTGGGGGGGACCTGGATGAAAAACTGTTTTTT.

The chain employs TRBV29-1 and TRBJ1-2, with D perhaps matching TRBD1 (5 bases). The CDR3 consists of 14 residues. Germline CDR1 and CDR2: SQVTM and ANQGSEA. Trimming removed 3 bases at V and 0 bases at J, with 11 bases between. The CDR3 here is CSVETTDPNYGYTF. The CDR3 DNA is TGCAGCGTTGAGACGACAGATCCTAACTATGGCTACACCTTC.

This clone has more than one count but fewer than ten. The V call is TRBV5-6, the J call TRBJ1-5; D is unclear. The CDR3 has 14 residues. Germline-derived CDR1 and CDR2 are SGHDT and YYEEEE. Trimming removed 5 bases from V and 0 bases from J, with 9 bases in between. CDR3: CASRRKYSNQPQHF. As DNA, the CDR3 is TGTGCCAGCAGGAGAAAGTATAGCAATCAGCCCCAGCATTTT.

V usage is TRBV5-1 and J usage is TRBJ2-5; 9 bases map to TRBD2. Losses at the gene ends were 4 bases for V and 2 bases for J; bases not matched to a gene: 3. Per germline, CDR1 SGHRS and CDR2 YFSETQ. There are 14 residues in the CDR3. The CDR3 nucleotides read TGCGCCAGCAGCCAGACTAGCGGACAAGAGACCCAGTACTTC. Protein product: CASSQTSGQETQYF.

In this sample, this clone turned up a few times. The chain recombines TRBV4-1 with TRBJ2-7; D perhaps matches TRBD2 (5 bases). Trimming cost V 1 base and J 3 bases, with 13 bases left between them. The CDR3 covers 15 residues. The germline V gene encodes CDR1 MGHRA and CDR2 YSYEKL. The CDR3 here is CASSQVGLSNYEQYF. The CDR3 DNA sequence: TGCGCCAGCAGCCAAGTTGGACTTTCCAACTACGAGCAGTACTTC.